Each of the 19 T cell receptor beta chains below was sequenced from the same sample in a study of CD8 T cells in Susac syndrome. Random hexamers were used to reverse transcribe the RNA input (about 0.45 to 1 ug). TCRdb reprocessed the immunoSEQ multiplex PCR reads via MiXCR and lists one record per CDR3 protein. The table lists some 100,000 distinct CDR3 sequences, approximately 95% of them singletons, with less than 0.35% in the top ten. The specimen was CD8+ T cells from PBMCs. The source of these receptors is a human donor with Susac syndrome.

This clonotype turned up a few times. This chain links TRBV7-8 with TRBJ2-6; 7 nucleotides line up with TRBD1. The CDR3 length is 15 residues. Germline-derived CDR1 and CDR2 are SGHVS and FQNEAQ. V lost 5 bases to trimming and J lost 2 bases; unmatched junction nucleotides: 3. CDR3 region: CASSLTGAGANVLTF. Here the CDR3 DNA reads TGTGCCAGCAGCCTCACAGGGGCTGGGGCCAACGTCCTGACTTTC.

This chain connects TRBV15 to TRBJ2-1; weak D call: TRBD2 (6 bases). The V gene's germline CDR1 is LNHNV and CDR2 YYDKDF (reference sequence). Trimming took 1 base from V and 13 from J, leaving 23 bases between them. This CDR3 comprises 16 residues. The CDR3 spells CATSRGVAGTAYSQFF. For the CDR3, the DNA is TGTGCCACCAGCAGAGGGGTCGCGGGAACGGCCTACTCCCAGTTCTTC.

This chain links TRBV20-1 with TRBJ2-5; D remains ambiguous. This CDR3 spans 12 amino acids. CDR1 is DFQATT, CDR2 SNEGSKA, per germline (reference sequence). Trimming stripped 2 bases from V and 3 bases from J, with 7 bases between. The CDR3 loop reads CSARFGEETQYF. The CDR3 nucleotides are TGCAGTGCTAGATTTGGCGAAGAGACCCAGTACTTC.

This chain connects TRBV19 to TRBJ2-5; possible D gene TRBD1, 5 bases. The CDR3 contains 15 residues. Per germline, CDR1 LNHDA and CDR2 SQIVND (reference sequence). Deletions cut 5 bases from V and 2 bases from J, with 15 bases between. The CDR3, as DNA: TGTGCCAGTAGTGCCCAAATAGGGGCTCAAGAGACCCAGTACTTC. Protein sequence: CASSAQIGAQETQYF.

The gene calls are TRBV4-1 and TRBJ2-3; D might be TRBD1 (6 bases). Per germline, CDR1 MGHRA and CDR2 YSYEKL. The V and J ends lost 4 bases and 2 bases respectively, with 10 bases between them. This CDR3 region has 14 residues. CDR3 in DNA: TGCGCCAGCAGCCGTAACAGGGACACAGATACGCAGTATTTT. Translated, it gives CASSRNRDTDTQYF.

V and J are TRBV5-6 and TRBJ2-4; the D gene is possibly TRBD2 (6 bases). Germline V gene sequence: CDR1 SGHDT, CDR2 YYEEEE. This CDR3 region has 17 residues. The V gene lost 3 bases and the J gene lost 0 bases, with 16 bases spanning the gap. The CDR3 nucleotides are TGTGCCAGCAGCTCCCGTGATAGCGGCCTAGCCAAAAACATTCAGTACTTC. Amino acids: CASSSRDSGLAKNIQYF.

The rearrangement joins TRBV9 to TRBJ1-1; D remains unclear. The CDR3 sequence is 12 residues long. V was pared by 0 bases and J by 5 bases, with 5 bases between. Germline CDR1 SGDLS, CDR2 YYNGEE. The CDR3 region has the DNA TGTGCCAGCAGCGTAGTGGGTACTGAAGCTTTCTTT. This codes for CASSVVGTEAFF. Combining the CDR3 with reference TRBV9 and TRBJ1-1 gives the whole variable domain DSGVTQTPKHLITATGQRVTLRCSPRSGDLSVYWYQQSLDQGLQFLIQYYNGEERAKGNILERFSAQQFPDLHSELNLSSLELGDSALYFCASSVVGTEAFFGQGTRLTVV.

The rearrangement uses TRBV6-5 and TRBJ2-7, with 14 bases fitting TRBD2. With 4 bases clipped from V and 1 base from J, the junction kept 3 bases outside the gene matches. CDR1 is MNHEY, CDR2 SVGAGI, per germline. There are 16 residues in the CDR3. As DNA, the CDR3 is TGTGCCAGCAGTTCGACTAGCGGGAGGGGGTCCTACGAGCAGTACTTC. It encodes CASSSTSGRGSYEQYF.

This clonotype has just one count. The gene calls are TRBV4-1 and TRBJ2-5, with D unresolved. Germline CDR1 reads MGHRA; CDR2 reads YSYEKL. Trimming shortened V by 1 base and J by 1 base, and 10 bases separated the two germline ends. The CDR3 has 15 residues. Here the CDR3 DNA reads TGCGCCAGCAGCCAAGTTGCCGGAAGCCAAGAGACCCAGTACTTC. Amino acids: CASSQVAGSQETQYF.

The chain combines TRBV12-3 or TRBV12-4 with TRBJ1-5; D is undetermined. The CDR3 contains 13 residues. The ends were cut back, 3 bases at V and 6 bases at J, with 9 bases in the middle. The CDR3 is CASSFGGSQPQHF. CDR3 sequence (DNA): TGTGCCAGCAGTTTTGGAGGTAGTCAGCCCCAGCATTTT.

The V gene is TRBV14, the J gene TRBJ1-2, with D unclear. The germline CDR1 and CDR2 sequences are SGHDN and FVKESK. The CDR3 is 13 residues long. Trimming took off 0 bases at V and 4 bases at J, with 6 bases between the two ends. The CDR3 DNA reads TGTGCCAGCAGCCAAGATGGAAGCTATGGCTACACCTTC. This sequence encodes CASSQDGSYGYTF.

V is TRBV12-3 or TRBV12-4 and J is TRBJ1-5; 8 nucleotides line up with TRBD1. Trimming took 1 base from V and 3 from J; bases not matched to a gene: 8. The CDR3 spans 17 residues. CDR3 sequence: CASSLEAGGEVNQPQHF. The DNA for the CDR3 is TGTGCCAGCAGTTTAGAGGCAGGGGGCGAAGTCAATCAGCCCCAGCATTTT.

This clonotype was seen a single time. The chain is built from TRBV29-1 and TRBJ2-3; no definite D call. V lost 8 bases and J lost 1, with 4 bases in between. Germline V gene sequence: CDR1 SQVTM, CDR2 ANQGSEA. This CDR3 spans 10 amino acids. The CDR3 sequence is CSFGTDTQYF. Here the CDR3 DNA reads TGCAGCTTTGGCACAGATACGCAGTATTTT.

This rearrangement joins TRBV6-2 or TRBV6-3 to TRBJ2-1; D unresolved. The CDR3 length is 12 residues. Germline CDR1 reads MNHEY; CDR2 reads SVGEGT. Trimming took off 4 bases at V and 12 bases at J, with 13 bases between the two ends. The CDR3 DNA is TGTGCCAGCAGTTTTGAGTTGGGATCGCAGTTCTTC. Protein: CASSFELGSQFF.

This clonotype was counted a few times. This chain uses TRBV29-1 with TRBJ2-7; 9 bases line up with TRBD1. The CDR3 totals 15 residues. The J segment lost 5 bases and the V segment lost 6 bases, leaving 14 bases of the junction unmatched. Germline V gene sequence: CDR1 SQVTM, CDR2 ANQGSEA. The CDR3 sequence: CSVTEGDRAVHEQYF. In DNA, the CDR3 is TGCAGCGTCACAGAGGGGGACAGGGCTGTTCACGAGCAGTACTTC.

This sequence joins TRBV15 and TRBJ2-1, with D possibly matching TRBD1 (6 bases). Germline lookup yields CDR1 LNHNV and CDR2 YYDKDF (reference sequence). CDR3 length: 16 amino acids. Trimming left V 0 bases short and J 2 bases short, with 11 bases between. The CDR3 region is CATSREGAAPYNEQFF. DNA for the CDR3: TGTGCCACCAGCAGAGAGGGGGCAGCCCCCTACAATGAGCAGTTCTTC.

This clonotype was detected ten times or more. CDR3 bases: TGTGCCAGCAGCTCAACCCTAGCGGTGGCTAATGAGCAGTTCTTC. Encoded protein: CASSSTLAVANEQFF. The V and J genes are TRBV11-2 and TRBJ2-1; 7 nucleotides agree with TRBD2. CDR3 length: 15 amino acids. Germline V gives CDR1 SGHAT, CDR2 FQNNGV. V trimming: 4 bases; J trimming: 7 bases; junction bases outside the gene matches: 10. Full variable domain (outside the CDR3, taken from reference TRBV11-2 and TRBJ2-1): EAGVAQSPRYKIIEKRQSVAFWCNPISGHATLYWYQQILGQGPKLLIQFQNNGVVDDSQLPKDRFSAERLKGVDSTLKIQPAKLEDSAVYLCASSSTLAVANEQFFGPGTRLTVL.

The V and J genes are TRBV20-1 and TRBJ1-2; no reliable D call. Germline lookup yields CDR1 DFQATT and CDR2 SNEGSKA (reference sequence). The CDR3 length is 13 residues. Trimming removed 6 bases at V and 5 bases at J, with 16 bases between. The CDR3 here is CSAHQFRQYGYTF. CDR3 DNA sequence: TGCAGTGCCCACCAATTCCGTCAGTATGGCTACACCTTC.

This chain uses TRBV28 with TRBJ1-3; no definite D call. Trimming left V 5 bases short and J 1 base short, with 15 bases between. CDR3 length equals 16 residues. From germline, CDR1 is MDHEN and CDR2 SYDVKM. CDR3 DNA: TGTGCCAGCAGTCCCCATCCCCCTGGGTCTGGAAACACCATATATTTT. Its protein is CASSPHPPGSGNTIYF.